This T cell receptor beta chain was captured in a study of blood T cell repertoires in COVID-19. Study-level background: Researchers got acute and convalescent COVID-19 samples from the United States, Italy and Spain. T cells, B-cell-depleted T cells, or PBMCs provided the cDNA or gDNA that served as material.

Trimming removed 6 bases from V and 0 bases from J, with 11 bases in between. Germline assignment: CDR1 SQVTM and CDR2 ANQGSEA. The CDR3 consists of 13 residues. This clone has just a few counts. The study recruited people aged about 18 to 95 years across approximately 25 US areas. Donors of Cohort 3 who recovered were those that had two negative PCRs, clearance, or symptom resolution. The table came from immunoSEQ multiplex PCR; TCRdb's copy has only in-frame clones and leaves some out. The data show 200,000 to 250,000 clones, about four fifths seen once. This sequence joins TRBV29-1 and TRBJ1-1, with no clear D. The sample comprised PBMCs or T cells enriched from blood (not recorded which). The origin of this receptor is a man in his 60s who had recovered from COVID-19. CDR3 sequence reads: CSVTRVLNTEAFF. CDR3 coding DNA: TGCAGCGTGACTCGGGTTCTGAACACTGAAGCTTTCTTT. Variable domain in full (rest from reference TRBV29-1 and TRBJ1-1): SAVISQKPSRDICQRGTSLTIQCQVDSQVTMMFWYRQQPGQSLTLIATANQGSEATYESGFVIDKFPISRPNLTFSTLTVSNMSPEDSSIYLCSVTRVLNTEAFFGQGTRLTVV.